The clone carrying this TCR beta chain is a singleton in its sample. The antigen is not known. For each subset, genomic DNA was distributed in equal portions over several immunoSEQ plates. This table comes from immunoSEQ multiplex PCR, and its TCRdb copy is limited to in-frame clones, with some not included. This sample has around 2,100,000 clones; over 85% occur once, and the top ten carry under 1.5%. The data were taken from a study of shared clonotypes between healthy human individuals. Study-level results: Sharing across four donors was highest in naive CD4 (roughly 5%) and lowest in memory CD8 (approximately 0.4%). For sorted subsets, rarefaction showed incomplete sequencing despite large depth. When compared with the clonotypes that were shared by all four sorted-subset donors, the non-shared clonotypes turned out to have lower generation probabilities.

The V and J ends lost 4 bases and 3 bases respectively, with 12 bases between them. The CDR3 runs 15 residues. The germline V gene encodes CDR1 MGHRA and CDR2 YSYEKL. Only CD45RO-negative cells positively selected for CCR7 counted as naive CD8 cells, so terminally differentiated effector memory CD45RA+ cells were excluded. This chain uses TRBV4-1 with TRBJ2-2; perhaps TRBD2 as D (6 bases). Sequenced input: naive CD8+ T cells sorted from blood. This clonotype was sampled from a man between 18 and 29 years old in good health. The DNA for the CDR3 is TGCGCCAGCAGCCTTGAAGGGGAGGACACCGGGGAGCTGTTTTTT. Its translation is CASSLEGEDTGELFF.